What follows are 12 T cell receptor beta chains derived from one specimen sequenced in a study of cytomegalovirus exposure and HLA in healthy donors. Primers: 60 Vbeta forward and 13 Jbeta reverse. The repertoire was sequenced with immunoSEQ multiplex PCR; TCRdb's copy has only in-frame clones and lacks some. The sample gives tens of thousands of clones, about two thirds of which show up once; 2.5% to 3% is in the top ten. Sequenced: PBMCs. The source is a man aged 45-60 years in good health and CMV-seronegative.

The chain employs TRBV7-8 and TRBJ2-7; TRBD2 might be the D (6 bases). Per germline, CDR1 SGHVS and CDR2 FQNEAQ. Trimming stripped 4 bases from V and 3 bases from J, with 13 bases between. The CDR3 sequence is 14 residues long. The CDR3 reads CASSWRGVFYEQYV. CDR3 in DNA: TGTGCCAGCAGCTGGAGGGGTGTCTTCTACGAGCAGTACGTC.

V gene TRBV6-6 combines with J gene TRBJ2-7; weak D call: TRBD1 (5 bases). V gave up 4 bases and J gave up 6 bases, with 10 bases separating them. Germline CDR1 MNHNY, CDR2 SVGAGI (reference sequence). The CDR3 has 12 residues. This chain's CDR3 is CASSSHQGEQYF. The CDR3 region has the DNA TGTGCCAGCAGTTCCCACCAGGGCGAGCAGTACTTC.

The CDR3 DNA follows: TGCGCCAGCAGCCTCCGGGACAGGGGATCAGAGACCCAGTACTTC. Amino acid sequence: CASSLRDRGSETQYF. V gene TRBV4-1 combines with J gene TRBJ2-5; 10 nucleotides line up with TRBD1. The germline gives CDR1 MGHRA, CDR2 YSYEKL. The CDR3 sequence is 15 residues long. Unmatched junction bases numbered 6, after V lost 4 bases and J lost 4 bases.

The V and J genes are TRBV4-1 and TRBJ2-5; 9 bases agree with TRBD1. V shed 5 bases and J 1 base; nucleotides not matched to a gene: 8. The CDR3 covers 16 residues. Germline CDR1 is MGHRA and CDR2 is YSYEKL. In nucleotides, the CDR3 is TGCGCCAGCAGCTTCCGGGACAGGGAACTCCAAGAGACCCAGTACTTC. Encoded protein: CASSFRDRELQETQYF.

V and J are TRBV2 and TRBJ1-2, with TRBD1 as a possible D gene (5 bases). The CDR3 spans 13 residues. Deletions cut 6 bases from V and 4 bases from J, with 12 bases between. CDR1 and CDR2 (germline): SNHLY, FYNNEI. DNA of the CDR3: TGTGCCAGCAGGGCGGGGCTCCTCTATGGCTACACCTTC. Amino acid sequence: CASRAGLLYGYTF.

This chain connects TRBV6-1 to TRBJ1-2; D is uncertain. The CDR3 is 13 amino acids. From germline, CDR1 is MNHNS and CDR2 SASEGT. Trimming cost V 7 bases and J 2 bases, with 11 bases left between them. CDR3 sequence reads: CASKLLLNYGYTF. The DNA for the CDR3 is TGTGCCAGCAAGTTGTTACTAAACTATGGCTACACCTTC.

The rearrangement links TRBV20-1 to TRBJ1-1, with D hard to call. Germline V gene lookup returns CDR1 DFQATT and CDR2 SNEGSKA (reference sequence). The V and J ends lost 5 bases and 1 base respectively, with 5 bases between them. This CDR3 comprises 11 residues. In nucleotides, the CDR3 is TGCAGTGCTTGGAGGAACACTGAAGCTTTCTTT. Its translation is CSAWRNTEAFF.

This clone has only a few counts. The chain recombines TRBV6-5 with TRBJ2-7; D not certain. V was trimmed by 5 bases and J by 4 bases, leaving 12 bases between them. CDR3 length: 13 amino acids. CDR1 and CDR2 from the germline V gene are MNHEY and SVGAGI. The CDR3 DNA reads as TGTGCCAGCAGTCTTTCCCCGCGGTACGAGCAGTACTTC. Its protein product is CASSLSPRYEQYF.

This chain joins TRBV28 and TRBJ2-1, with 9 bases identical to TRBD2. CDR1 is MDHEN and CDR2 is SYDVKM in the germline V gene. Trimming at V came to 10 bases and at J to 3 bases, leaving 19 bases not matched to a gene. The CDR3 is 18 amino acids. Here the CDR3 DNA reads TGTGCCACCTCCTCAGGAGAAGCGGGAGGTGGTGACTACAATGAGCAGTTCTTC. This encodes CATSSGEAGGGDYNEQFF.

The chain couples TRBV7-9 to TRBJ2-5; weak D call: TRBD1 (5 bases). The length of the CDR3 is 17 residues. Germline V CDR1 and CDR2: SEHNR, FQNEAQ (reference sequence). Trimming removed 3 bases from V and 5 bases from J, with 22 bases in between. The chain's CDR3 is CASSLGQGPPVRETQYF. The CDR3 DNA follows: TGTGCCAGCAGCTTGGGCCAGGGTCCTCCGGTTAGGGAGACCCAGTACTTC.

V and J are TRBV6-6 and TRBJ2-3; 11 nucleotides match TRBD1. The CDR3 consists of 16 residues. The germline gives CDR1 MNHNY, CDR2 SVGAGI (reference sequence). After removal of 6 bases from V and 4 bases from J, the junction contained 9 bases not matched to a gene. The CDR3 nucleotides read TGTGCCAGCAGGGGTCGCCGGACAGGGGGCGCAGATACGCAGTATTTT. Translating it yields CASRGRRTGGADTQYF.

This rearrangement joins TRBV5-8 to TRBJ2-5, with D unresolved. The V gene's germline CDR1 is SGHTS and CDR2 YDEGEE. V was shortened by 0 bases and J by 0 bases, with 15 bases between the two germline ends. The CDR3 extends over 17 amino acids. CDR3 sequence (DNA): TGTGCCAGCAGCTTGGGAAGTATGGCACCGAACCAAGAGACCCAGTACTTC. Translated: CASSLGSMAPNQETQYF. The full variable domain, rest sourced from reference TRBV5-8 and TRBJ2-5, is EAGVTQSPTHLIKTRGQQATLRCSPISGHTSVYWYQQALGLGLQFLLWYDEGEERNRGNFPPRFSGRQFPNYSSELNVNALELEDSALYLCASSLGSMAPNQETQYFGPGTRLLVL.